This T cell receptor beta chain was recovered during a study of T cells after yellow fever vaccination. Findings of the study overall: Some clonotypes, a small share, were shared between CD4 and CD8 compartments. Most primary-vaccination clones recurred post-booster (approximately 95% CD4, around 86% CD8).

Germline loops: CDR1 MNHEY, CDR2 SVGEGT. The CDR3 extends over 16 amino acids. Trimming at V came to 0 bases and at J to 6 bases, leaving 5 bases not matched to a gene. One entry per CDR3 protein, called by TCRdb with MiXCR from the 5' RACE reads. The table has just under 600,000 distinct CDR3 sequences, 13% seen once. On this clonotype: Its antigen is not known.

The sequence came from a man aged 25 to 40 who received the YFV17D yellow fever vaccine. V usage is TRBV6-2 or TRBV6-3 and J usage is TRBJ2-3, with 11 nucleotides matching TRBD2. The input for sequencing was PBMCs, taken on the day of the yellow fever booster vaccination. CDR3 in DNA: TGTGCCAGCAGTTACTCGGTAACTAGCGGGAGTGATACGCAGTATTTT. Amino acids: CASSYSVTSGSDTQYF.